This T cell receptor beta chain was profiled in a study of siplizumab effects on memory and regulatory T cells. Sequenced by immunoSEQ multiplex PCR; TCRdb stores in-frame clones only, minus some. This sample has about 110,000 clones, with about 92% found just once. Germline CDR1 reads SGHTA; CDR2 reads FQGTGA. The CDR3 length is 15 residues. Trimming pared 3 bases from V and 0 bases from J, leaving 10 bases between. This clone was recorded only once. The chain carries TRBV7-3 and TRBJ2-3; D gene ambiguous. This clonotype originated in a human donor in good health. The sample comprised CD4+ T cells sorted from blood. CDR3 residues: CASSFGRTSTDTQYF. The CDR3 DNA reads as TGTGCCAGCAGCTTCGGAAGAACTAGCACAGATACGCAGTATTTT.